Listed here is a single T cell receptor beta chain. Its specificity is unknown. The record originates from a study of T-cell memory formation after mild COVID-19. Study results and limitations: CD4+ contracting clones were found mainly in CM and EM, and CD8+ ones in EMRA.

TCRalpha and TCRbeta libraries used 5'RACE with constant-segment primers and UMIs. TCRdb ran MiXCR on the 5' RACE reads and lists one entry per CDR3 protein. Of hundreds of thousands of distinct CDR3 sequences listed, 19% are singletons. The sequenced material came from PBMCs or a T cell subset sorted from them (not recorded which). This clonotype was sampled from a man younger than 35 who had mild COVID-19 (a few samples of this study predate the infection). Cell type and time point are not known.

CDR3 loop: CASTETGTGHTEAFF. The CDR3 DNA sequence: TGTGCCAGCACCGAAACCGGGACAGGGCACACTGAAGCTTTCTTT. The rearrangement links TRBV6-1 to TRBJ1-1, with 9 bases aligning to TRBD1. J gave up 3 bases and V 7 bases, and 9 bases lay outside the gene matches. This CDR3 is 15 amino acids long. Germline V gene data show CDR1 as MNHNS and CDR2 as SASEGT.